This TCR beta chain was retrieved from a study of cytomegalovirus exposure and HLA in healthy donors (dated by TCRdb to 2016 to 2017). Broadly, across the study: An earlier analysis of several hundred of the donors reported approximately 280 Gb of sequence data and approximately 120 million unique TCR beta sequences obtained from about 180 million T cells. The number of donors typed differed by locus, with about 629-630 for A, B, C, DRB1 and DQB1, roughly 520 for DQA1, 600 to 610 for DPA1, and over 400 for DPB1. Every discovery cohort repertoire had been produced on one sequencing platform. Among the approximately 400 genotyped donors, around 81% belonged to the genetic ancestry cluster associated with self-reported Caucasian donors. An earlier analysis of roughly 580 of the donors used high-throughput TCR beta sequencing to judge whether each TCR beta V gene segment behaved as functional or pseudogenic. HLA typing included class I and class II loci at four-digit resolution. Besides the first cohort of roughly 640 subjects, a separate validation cohort made up of 95 to 150 different subjects was used. The study combined high-throughput TCR immunosequencing, statistical association of individual TCRs with disease status, and machine learning to predict cytomegalovirus infection status. In a later genetic analysis, genome-wide SNP genotypes for about three fifths of the 666 donors were used, and that subset was treated as a discovery cohort. Among almost 400 genotyped donors of the cohort, an average of about 240,000 unique TCR beta nucleotide sequences were sequenced per donor, roughly 20% of them non-productive. Because of strong linkage in the cohort, roughly five DR-DQ haplotypes were treated as single units for association and clustering. The T cell repertoires of 700 or so subjects were profiled by immunosequencing and related to cytomegalovirus serostatus. The study aimed to test whether cataloging public T cell receptors could reveal signatures of past pathogen exposure. Alongside the repertoire data, information on donor age, sex, ethnicity and CMV serostatus was compiled. An early release covering 550 to 650 HLA-typed donors comprised about 300 gigabases of sequencing data and tens of millions of unique TCR sequences. The later analysis used no new phenotypic data to find candidate immune exposures, relying instead on TCR beta sequences and their occurrence across donors. A later analysis re-examined previously published TCR beta repertoires from around 670 donors and added high-resolution HLA genotyping to investigate patterns of TCR occurrence.

The CDR3 starts with the cysteine, ends with the phenylalanine, and has 16 residues. Only CDR3 DNA remains: 48 bases, in frame from the first base. The germline V gene (reference sequence) supplies CDR1 SGHNT and CDR2 YYREEE. Germline trimming amounts to 4 bases on V and 6 bases on J, with 12 as the count of junction bases outside the gene matches. To note about this clone: Its antigen is currently not known. Per-base qualities were not stored, and no clone one base away is much larger.

General study outcomes and caveats: Most TCR sequences were observed very rarely across donors, whereas some public TCRs were present in many individuals. In a later analysis, TCR association rates were found to vary across HLA loci, with the most associated TCRs seen for DRB1 alleles and the fewest for HLA-C alleles. In an earlier analysis of some 640 of the donors, most TCR beta V segments were observed in productive rearrangements about 90% or about 30% of the time, broadly matching IMGT annotations. Because some donors lacked HLA typing at each locus, the association tests relied only on the typed subset. A cluster of highly shared sequence variants was judged likely to represent a technical artifact of the sequencing pipeline. At a false discovery rate of 0.05, a later analysis linked 16,951 TCR beta sequences to specific HLA alleles. In vitro tests confirmed that a few of the cytomegalovirus-associated TCR beta chains recognize cytomegalovirus antigens. The study gave a list of 150 to 200 TCR beta chains associated with cytomegalovirus. A later analysis reported that several top co-occurrence clusters appeared linked to parvovirus B19, influenza, CMV and Epstein-Barr virus. Compared with equally common non-associated chains, HLA-associated TCR beta chains in a later analysis were more clonally expanded and had lower generation probabilities. CMV serostatus was the only immune exposure information available for the cohort. In this cohort, only TCR beta chains were sequenced, and detectable features were limited by the absence of alpha or paired-chain data. In a later genetic analysis, a missense DCLRE1C variant was associated with V-gene and J-gene trimming of TCR beta chains, and the association was replicated in an independent cohort. Because counts were too low, 15 to 20 rarely observed V segments, including chromosome 9 orphons, were excluded from the earlier analysis of under 650 of the donors. Correlated functional status among segregating V segments might reflect linkage disequilibrium, but an unknown experimental factor could not be ruled out. The authors suggested that the approach could potentially be extended to other disease states and immunological phenotypes. Presence/absence analyses assumed roughly uniform sequencing depth across donors, an assumption that may not hold. The 87-base-pair reads could not distinguish some IMGT-functional V segments, including TRBV6-2 and TRBV6-3, so those segments were excluded. A further reported finding was that TCR beta sequences accurately predicted the HLA-A and HLA-B alleles for most subjects in the first cohort. In a later analysis, most CMV-associated TCR beta chains were found to appear HLA-restricted, with HLA associations seemingly driven largely by CMV exposure. The classifier was reported to diagnose cytomegalovirus status with high specificity and sensitivity in both the original cohort and the validation cohort. A later genetic analysis reported fewer N-insertions in productive TCRs among donors in an Asian-associated ancestry cluster than the approximately 700-donor mean. When HLA alleles, especially DR and DQ, strongly co-occurred, TCR associations were difficult to assign to individual alleles.

The cohort was made up of around 720 healthy bone marrow donors. Cohort members were all nominally healthy when sampled, although unrecorded immune exposures were likely present. The donor tested CMV seropositive, placing the donor among the 250 to 350 seropositive members of the cohort. A peripheral blood sample was provided by each donor, and peripheral blood mononuclear cells were used for TCR beta sequencing. Genomic DNA was extracted from the blood cell samples with the Qiagen DNeasy Blood Extraction Kit. The library was obtained by the immunoSEQ multiplex PCR assay. A mixture of 60 forward primers for TCR Vbeta segments and 13 reverse primers for TCR Jbeta segments was used in the multiplex PCR. Amplification of the CDR3 region of rearranged TCR beta genes was performed with a multiplex PCR assay on genomic DNA. The amplified TCR beta libraries were sequenced on the Illumina HiSeq System as 87-base-pair reads. In the paper's pipeline: Across the 700 or so repertoires, a later analysis counted some 80 million unique TCR beta chains, roughly 11 million of which were shared by at least two donors. Raw reads were error-corrected and collapsed into unique sequences with a nearest-neighbor algorithm that merged closely related sequences to remove PCR and sequencing errors. CDR3 sequences were aligned to IMGT reference sequences to assign V, D and J gene segments. For a sequence to be retained, at least a six-nucleotide match to both a V gene segment and a J gene segment was required. A rearrangement counted as productive if the CDR3 had no stop codons and remained in frame with V and J, and every other rearrangement counted as non-productive. CDR3 was defined according to IMGT convention as the region running from the second conserved V-encoded cysteine to the conserved J-encoded phenylalanine. Sequences without an unambiguous match to a single V gene segment were excluded from the earlier analysis of about 630 of the donors. An earlier analysis of 587 of the donors called V segments functional above 56.7% productive rearrangements and segregating when the between-donor standard deviation exceeded 5%. A statistical classification framework was built for diagnosing cytomegalovirus status from the catalog of TCR beta chain sequences. In a later analysis, TCR nucleotide sequences were compared against IMGT/GENE-DB human TR gene sequences so that V and J genes could be assigned. The TCRdist pipeline was used in a later analysis to assign CDR3 sequences and most-parsimonious VDJ recombination scenarios. In a later analysis, each TCR beta chain was defined by its CDR3 amino acid sequence together with its V-gene family, and reads without a unique V-gene family were excluded. In a later analysis, around 650 highly shared, low-generation-probability nucleotide sequences were removed to address suspected cross-contamination and a sequencing artifact. For each public chain, a later analysis derived a clonal expansion index from normalized ranks of inferred template counts within each repertoire. Generation probabilities in a later analysis came from a VDJ recombination model fitted to out-of-frame rearrangements, and those results were checked against IGoR. In a later analysis, TCR-TCR, TCR-HLA and TCR-CMV co-occurrence was scored with hypergeometric tests, and a repertoire-size bias correction was applied to TCR pairs. In a later analysis, false discovery rates were estimated by permuting HLA or CMV assignments 20 times. A later analysis grouped co-occurring TCRs with DBSCAN, adding TCRdist sequence similarity when clustering within HLA-allele-positive subsets. Co-occurrence clustering excluded repertoires with fewer than 30,000 or more than 120,000 public chains, plus five with anomalous nucleotide sharing. Not all clones reach the TCRdb copy of this immuneACCESS table, which keeps in-frame sequences only. Checked studies attribute under half of the gap to unresolved V genes and leave the rest unexplained. Clone size and the V and J calls come from that table; the DNA yielded D and trimming. Across this sample there are approximately 79,000 clones, with 78% seen only once. Around 5.8% of the sample is taken by the ten largest.

This chain is built from TRBV5-4 and TRBJ2-1; 8 junctional bases match TRBD2. The receptor comes from a male donor in good health and CMV-seropositive. Sequenced input: PBMCs. The sequenced DNA: TGTGCCAGCAGCCCCCGGGGGGGAGGGCTACGCAATGAGCAGTTCTTC. This sequence encodes CASSPRGGGLRNEQFF. The full variable domain, with segments outside the CDR3 supplied by the reference TRBV5-4 and TRBJ2-1 proteins, appears as ETGVTQSPTHLIKTRGQQVTLRCSSQSGHNTVSWYQQALGQGPQFIFQYYREEENGRGNFPPRFSGLQFPNYSSELNVNALELDDSALYLCASSPRGGGLRNEQFFGPGTRLTVL.